This T cell receptor (beta chain) comes out of a study of identical twins. Findings of the study overall: The models gave estimates that fell short of the out-of-frame TCR alpha sharing seen in monozygotic twins.

Comments on this clonotype: The target antigen is unknown.

CDR1 is DFQATT, CDR2 SNEGSKA, per germline (reference sequence). The V and J ends lost 8 bases and 2 bases respectively, with 16 bases between them. This CDR3 is built from 13 residues. Template switching supplied a universal primer site; unique molecular identifiers were carried on the cDNA. One entry per CDR3 protein, called by TCRdb with MiXCR from the 5' RACE reads. Here the sample spans 650,000 to 750,000 distinct CDR3 sequences, 20% to 25% being singletons. These data were also reused for a study on T cells expressing NK-cell markers. This second study notes: Serological testing identified most of the eight sequenced donors as HCMV-seropositive and one as seronegative. Several of the donors carried dominant NKG2C+ clonotypes that took up 1.0-7.0% of their CD8+ T cells.

J is TRBJ2-7 and V is TRBV20-1; D assignment may be TRBD1 or TRBD2 (6 bases each). The sequence was collected from a woman under 30 in good health. Material for sequencing was PBMCs. The CDR3 nucleotides are TGCAGTTATACAGTCGGGGGCGCCTACGAGCAGTACTTC. It yields the protein CSYTVGGAYEQYF.